The clone carrying this T cell receptor beta chain was picked up a small number of times. The antigen remains undetermined. The sample originates from a study of T cell repertoires in cytomegalovirus infection. About the study: It was the public TCR beta signatures that indicated both CMV infection and matching HLA type.

CDR3 length: 16 amino acids. Germline V gene data show CDR1 as SGHTA and CDR2 as FQGNSA. The V end lost 6 bases, the J end lost 2 bases, and 18 bases lay between the germline ends. In TCRdb, the reads were re-called with MiXCR into one record per CDR3 protein. This table holds just under 500,000 distinct CDR3 sequences, around 30% found once. Sequenced here: cultured PBMCs, sampled from culture after CMV antigen stimulation. The V and J genes are TRBV7-2 and TRBJ2-3; maybe TRBD2 (7 bases). This clonotype was obtained from a human donor in good health (CMV status not recorded). Some clones in this sample may be carry-over from other donors' samples. The CDR3 loop is CASSPRRGGYTDTQYF. The DNA for the CDR3 is TGTGCCAGCAGTCCAAGGAGGGGGGGCTACACAGATACGCAGTATTTT.